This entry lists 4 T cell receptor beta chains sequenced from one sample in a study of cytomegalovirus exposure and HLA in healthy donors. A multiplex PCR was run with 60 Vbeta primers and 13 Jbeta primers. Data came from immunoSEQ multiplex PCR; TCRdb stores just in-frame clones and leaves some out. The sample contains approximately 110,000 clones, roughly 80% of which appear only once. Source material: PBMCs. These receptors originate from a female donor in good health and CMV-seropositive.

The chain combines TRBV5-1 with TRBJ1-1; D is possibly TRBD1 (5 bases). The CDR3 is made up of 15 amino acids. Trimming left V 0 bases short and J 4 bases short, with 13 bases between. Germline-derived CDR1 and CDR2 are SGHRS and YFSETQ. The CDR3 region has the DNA TGCGCCAGCAGCTTGGCCGGCGGAGGGGTCACTGAAGCTTTCTTT. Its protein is CASSLAGGGVTEAFF.

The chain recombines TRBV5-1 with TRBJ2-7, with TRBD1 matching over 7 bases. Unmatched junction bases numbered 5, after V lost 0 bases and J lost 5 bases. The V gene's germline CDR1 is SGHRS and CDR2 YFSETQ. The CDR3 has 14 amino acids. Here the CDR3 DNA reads TGCGCCAGCAGCTTGGAGGGGGCGGTCGACGAGCAGTACTTC. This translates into CASSLEGAVDEQYF. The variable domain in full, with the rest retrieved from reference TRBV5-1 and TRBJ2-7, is KAGVTQTPRYLIKTRGQQVTLSCSPISGHRSVSWYQQTPGQGLQFLFEYFSETQRNKGNFPGRFSGRQFSNSRSEMNVSTLELGDSALYLCASSLEGAVDEQYFGPGTRLTVT.

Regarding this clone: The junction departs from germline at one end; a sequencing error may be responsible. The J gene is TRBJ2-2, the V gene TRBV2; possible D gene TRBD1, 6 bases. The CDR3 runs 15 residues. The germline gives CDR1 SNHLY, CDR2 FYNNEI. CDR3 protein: CASSISQGPHRGAVF. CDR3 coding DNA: TGTGCCAGCAGTATCTCACAGGGACCACACCGGGGAGCTGTTTTT.

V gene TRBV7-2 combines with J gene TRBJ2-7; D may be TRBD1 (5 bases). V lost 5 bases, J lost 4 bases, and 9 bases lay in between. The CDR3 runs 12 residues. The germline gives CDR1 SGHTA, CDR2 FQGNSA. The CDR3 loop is CASSRTLYEQYF. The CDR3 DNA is TGTGCCAGCAGCCGGACACTGTACGAGCAGTACTTC.